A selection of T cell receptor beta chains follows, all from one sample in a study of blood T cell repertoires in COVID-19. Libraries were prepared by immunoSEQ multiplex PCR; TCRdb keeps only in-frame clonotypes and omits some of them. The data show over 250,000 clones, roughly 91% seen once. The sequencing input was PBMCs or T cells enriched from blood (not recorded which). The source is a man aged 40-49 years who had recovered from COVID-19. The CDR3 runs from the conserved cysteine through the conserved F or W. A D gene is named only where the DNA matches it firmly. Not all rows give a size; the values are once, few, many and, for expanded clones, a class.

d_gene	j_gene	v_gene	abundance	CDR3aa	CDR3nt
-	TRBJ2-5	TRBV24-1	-	CATSMGELSETQYF	TGTGCCACCAGTATGGGCGAATTGAGTGAGACCCAGTACTTC
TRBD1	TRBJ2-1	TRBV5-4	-	CASSLGGTAPITEQFF	TGTGCCAGCAGCTTGGGGGGGACAGCACCAATCACTGAGCAGTTCTTC
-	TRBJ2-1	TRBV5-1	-	CASSLAGSSSYNEQFF	TGCGCCAGCAGCTTGGCCGGGTCGAGCTCCTACAATGAGCAGTTCTTC
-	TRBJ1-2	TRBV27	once	CASRTWGQPFNYGYTF	TGTGCCAGCCGCACTTGGGGGCAGCCCTTTAACTATGGCTACACCTTC
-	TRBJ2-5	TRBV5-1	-	CASSSNNNVQETQYF	TGCGCCAGCAGCTCCAACAACAACGTCCAAGAGACCCAGTACTTC
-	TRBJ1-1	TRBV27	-	CASSSVGGGWTEAFF	TGTGCCAGCAGTTCCGTGGGGGGGGGATGGACTGAAGCTTTCTTT
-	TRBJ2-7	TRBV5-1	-	CASSLEANSYEQYF	TGCGCCAGCAGCTTGGAAGCGAACTCCTACGAGCAGTACTTC
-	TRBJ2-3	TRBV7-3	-	CASSSGRGRTDTQYF	TGTGCCAGCAGCTCTGGGCGGGGTAGGACAGATACGCAGTATTTT
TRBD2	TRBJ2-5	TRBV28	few	CASTRLAGYQETQYF	TGTGCCAGCACAAGACTAGCGGGGTACCAAGAGACCCAGTACTTC
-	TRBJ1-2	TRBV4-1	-	CASSLDTITNYGYTF	TGCGCCAGCAGCCTCGACACGATTACTAACTATGGCTACACCTTC
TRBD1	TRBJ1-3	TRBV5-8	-	CASSLSVTGGNTIYF	TGTGCCAGCAGCTTGAGCGTGACAGGGGGAAACACCATATATTTT
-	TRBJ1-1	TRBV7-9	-	CASSPALGEATEAFF	TGTGCCAGCAGCCCTGCTTTGGGGGAGGCTACTGAAGCTTTCTTT
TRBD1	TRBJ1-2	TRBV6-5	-	CASSYYGRQGAGGYTF	TGTGCCAGCAGTTACTACGGGAGACAGGGGGCAGGTGGCTACACCTTC
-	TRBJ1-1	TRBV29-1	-	CSVAHTARGTEAFF	TGCAGCGTTGCACACACCGCCAGGGGCACTGAAGCTTTCTTT
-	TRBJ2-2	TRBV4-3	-	CASSQWPKTTNTGELFF	TGCGCCAGCAGCCAATGGCCGAAGACAACGAACACCGGGGAGCTGTTTTTT
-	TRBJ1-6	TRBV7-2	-	CASSLGTRSYNSPLHF	TGTGCCAGCAGCTTAGGAACACGATCCTATAATTCACCCCTCCACTTT
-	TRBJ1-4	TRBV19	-	CASSGGQWNEKLFF	TGTGCCAGTAGTGGTGGACAGTGGAATGAAAAACTGTTTTTT
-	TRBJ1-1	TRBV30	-	CAWSVSADVTEAFF	TGTGCCTGGAGCGTCTCAGCGGACGTCACTGAAGCTTTCTTT
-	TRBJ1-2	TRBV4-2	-	CASSQDRGTYGYTF	TGTGCCAGCAGCCAAGATAGGGGGACCTATGGCTACACCTTC
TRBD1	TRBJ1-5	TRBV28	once	CAGSGTGAGQPQHF	TGTGCCGGCTCCGGGACAGGGGCCGGTCAGCCCCAGCATTTT
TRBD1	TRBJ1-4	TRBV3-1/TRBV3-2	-	CASTTQGTNEKLFF	TGTGCCAGCACAACACAGGGGACTAATGAAAAACTGTTTTTT
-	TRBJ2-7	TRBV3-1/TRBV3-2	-	CASSQVRGTGSYEQYF	TGTGCCAGCAGCCAAGTCAGGGGCACAGGGTCCTACGAGCAGTACTTC
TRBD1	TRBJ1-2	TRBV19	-	CASSVTGARNYGYTF	TGTGCCAGTAGTGTGACAGGGGCCCGAAACTATGGCTACACCTTC
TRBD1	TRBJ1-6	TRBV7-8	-	CASSLEGQGNSPLHF	TGTGCCAGCAGCTTAGAAGGACAGGGGAATTCACCCCTCCACTTT
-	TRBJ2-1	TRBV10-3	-	CAISESASRRNNEQFF	TGTGCCATCAGTGAGTCGGCTAGCCGGAGGAATAATGAGCAGTTCTTC
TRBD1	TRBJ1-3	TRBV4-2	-	CASSLDRASGNTIYF	TGTGCCAGCAGCTTGGACAGGGCGTCAGGAAACACCATATATTTT
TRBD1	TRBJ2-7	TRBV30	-	CAWKRQGIINYEQYF	TGTGCCTGGAAGAGACAGGGAATCATAAACTACGAGCAGTACTTC
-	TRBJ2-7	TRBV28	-	CASSLRAIEQYF	TGTGCCAGCAGTTTGAGAGCTATCGAGCAGTACTTC
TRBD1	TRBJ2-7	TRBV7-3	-	CASSLDRVHLYF	TGTGCCAGCAGCCTAGACAGGGTTCATCTGTACTTC
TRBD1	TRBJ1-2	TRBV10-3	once	CAISESAGGFYGYTF	TGTGCCATCAGTGAGTCGGCAGGGGGTTTTTATGGCTACACCTTC
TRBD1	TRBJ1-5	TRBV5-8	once	CASSVYGTVNQPQHF	TGTGCCAGCAGCGTATACGGGACAGTCAATCAGCCCCAGCATTTT
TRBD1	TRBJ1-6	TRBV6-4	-	CASRDRGNSPLHF	TGTGCCAGCAGAGACAGGGGGAATTCACCCCTCCACTTT
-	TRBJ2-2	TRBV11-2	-	CASSFSVPANTGELFF	TGTGCCAGCAGCTTCAGCGTGCCAGCGAACACCGGGGAGCTGTTTTTT
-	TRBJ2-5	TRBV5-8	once	CASTLEGGFETQYF	TGTGCCAGCACCTTGGAGGGGGGGTTTGAGACCCAGTACTTC
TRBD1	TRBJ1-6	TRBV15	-	CATSSHWTGAARDSPLHF	TGTGCCACCAGCAGTCATTGGACAGGGGCAGCTCGGGATTCACCCCTCCACTTT
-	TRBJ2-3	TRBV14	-	CASSLRAPMGSGYTDTQYF	TGTGCCAGCAGCCTGCGGGCCCCTATGGGGAGCGGGTACACAGATACGCAGTATTTT
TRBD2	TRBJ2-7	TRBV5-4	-	CASSYGLAQGIAEQYF	TGTGCCAGCAGCTACGGACTAGCCCAGGGTATAGCCGAGCAGTACTTC
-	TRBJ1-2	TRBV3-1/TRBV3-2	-	CASSNSFGLDVYTF	TGTGCCAGCAGCAACTCGTTTGGGCTCGACGTCTACACCTTC
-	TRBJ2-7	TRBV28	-	CASSLSFYEQYF	TGTGCCAGCAGTTTATCCTTCTACGAGCAGTACTTC
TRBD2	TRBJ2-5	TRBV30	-	CAWSINSGRSQRWETQYF	TGTGCCTGGAGTATCAATAGCGGGCGATCTCAACGGTGGGAGACCCAGTACTTC
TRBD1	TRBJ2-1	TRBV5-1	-	CASSLTGGYNEQFF	TGCGCCAGCAGCTTGACAGGGGGCTACAATGAGCAGTTCTTC
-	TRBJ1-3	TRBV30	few	CAWSVFGQIKTGNTIYF	TGTGCCTGGAGTGTTTTCGGACAGATAAAGACTGGAAACACCATATATTTT
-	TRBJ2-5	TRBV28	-	CASSLRSWLDLQETQYF	TGTGCCAGCAGTTTAAGGTCGTGGCTAGATCTTCAAGAGACCCAGTACTTC
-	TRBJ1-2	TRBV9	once	CASSVDIDWAGSGYTF	TGTGCCAGCAGCGTAGATATCGACTGGGCAGGGTCTGGCTACACCTTC
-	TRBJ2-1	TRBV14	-	CASSLTVRIEQFF	TGTGCCAGCAGCCTCACAGTCCGGATTGAGCAGTTCTTC
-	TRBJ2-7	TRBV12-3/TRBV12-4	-	CASSPRQDYEQYF	TGTGCCAGCAGCCCGCGACAGGACTACGAGCAGTACTTC
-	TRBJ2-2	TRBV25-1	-	CASSESLWLFF	TGTGCCAGCAGTGAATCCCTATGGCTGTTTTTT
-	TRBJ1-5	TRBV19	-	CASSMSGFTKSYSNQPQHF	TGTGCCAGTAGTATGTCAGGGTTTACGAAGAGCTATAGCAATCAGCCCCAGCATTTT